The 27 T cell receptor beta chains presented below share a single source sample, sequenced in a study of brain T cells in children with intractable seizures. The protocol was immunoSEQ multiplex PCR, while the TCRdb copy is restricted to in-frame clones and leaves out a portion. The sample includes 340,000 or so clones, 93% of them seen just once. Sample time point: blood from clinic visit 5 months post-surgery; TSC patient then seizure free. The starting material was peripheral blood, obtained less than 6 months after surgery. The receptor source for this set is a boy under three years old with tuberous sclerosis and intractable seizures.

The chain couples TRBV3-1 (or the pseudogene TRBV3-2) to TRBJ2-1; 15 bases are a match to TRBD2. Trimming cost V 4 bases and J 3 bases; bases outside gene matches: 16. Germline V CDR1 and CDR2: LGHDT, YNNKEL (reference sequence). The CDR3 loop spans 21 amino acids. In nucleotides, the CDR3 is TGTGCCAGCAGCCGACCAAGTCGGACTAGCGGGGGGGCCTTCTTCTACAATGAGCAGTTCTTC. Translating it yields CASSRPSRTSGGAFFYNEQFF.

J is TRBJ1-4 and V is TRBV10-3, with TRBD1 matching 8 bases. With V trimmed by 6 bases and J by 5 bases, 8 bases remained unmatched. CDR3 length: 15 residues. Germline V lookup: CDR1 ENHRY, CDR2 SYGVKD. CDR3 sequence reads: CAIRSRDRSNEKLFF. CDR3 coding DNA: TGTGCCATCAGGTCCCGGGACAGGAGCAATGAAAAACTGTTTTTT.

V is TRBV27 and J is TRBJ1-5; D might be TRBD1 (5 bases). The V end was cut by 4 bases, the J end by 3 bases, with 10 bases between. In germline, CDR1 is MNHEY, CDR2 SMNVEV (reference sequence). The CDR3 is 14 amino acids. CDR3 coding DNA: TGTGCCAGCAGTTCCACAGGACCCAATCAGCCCCAGCATTTT. Translating gives CASSSTGPNQPQHF.

J is TRBJ1-4 and V is TRBV27; D is unclear. This CDR3 region has 13 residues. V was cut by 2 bases and J by 4 bases, with 5 bases left in between. Germline CDR1 reads MNHEY; CDR2 reads SMNVEV (reference sequence). Here the CDR3 DNA reads TGTGCCAGCAGTTTAGTGGGTAATGAAAAACTGTTTTTT. It encodes CASSLVGNEKLFF.

V gene TRBV14 combines with J gene TRBJ1-2; D possibly corresponds to TRBD1 (5 bases). CDR3 size: 15 residues. The germline V gene has CDR1 SGHDN and CDR2 FVKESK. Trimming stripped 5 bases from V and 0 bases from J, with 13 bases between. CDR3 nucleotide sequence: TGTGCCAGCAGCATACGGACATCAACTAACTATGGCTACACCTTC. Its protein is CASSIRTSTNYGYTF. Variable domain in full (rest from reference TRBV14 and TRBJ1-2): EAGVTQFPSHSVIEKGQTVTLRCDPISGHDNLYWYRRVMGKEIKFLLHFVKESKQDESGMPNNRFLAERTGGTYSTLKVQPAELEDSGVYFCASSIRTSTNYGYTFGSGTRLTVV.

J is TRBJ2-4 and V is TRBV28; D remains unclear. Per the germline V gene, CDR1 is MDHEN and CDR2 is SYDVKM. This CDR3 spans 13 amino acids. V lost 5 bases and J 0 bases, leaving 5 bases between the germline ends. The CDR3 reads CASSPLAKNIQYF. In DNA form, the CDR3 reads TGTGCCAGCAGTCCATTAGCCAAAAACATTCAGTACTTC.

The chain recombines TRBV6-5 with TRBJ2-2, with 11 bases that match TRBD2. Trimming took 2 bases from V and 6 from J; bases not matched to a gene: 2. This CDR3 has 15 amino acids. Germline CDR1 is MNHEY and CDR2 is SVGAGI. CDR3 sequence reads: CASSYVSGGAGELFF. The CDR3 region has the DNA TGTGCCAGCAGTTACGTTAGCGGGGGGGCCGGGGAGCTGTTTTTT.

The chain carries TRBV7-2 and TRBJ1-6; 7 nucleotides agree with TRBD1. V was clipped by 1 base and J by 9 bases; unmatched bases: 6. This CDR3 spans 15 amino acids. Germline lookup yields CDR1 SGHTA and CDR2 FQGNSA. The CDR3: CASSLVDRESSPLHF. CDR3 coding DNA: TGTGCCAGCAGCTTAGTAGACAGGGAGAGTTCACCCCTCCACTTT.

The V and J genes are TRBV19 and TRBJ1-5, with D possibly matching TRBD1 (6 bases). Germline-derived CDR1 and CDR2 are LNHDA and SQIVND (reference sequence). This CDR3 comprises 15 residues. Trimming took off 4 bases at V and 6 bases at J, with 16 bases between the two ends. This CDR3 reads CASSTRLQGAQPQHF. Here the CDR3 DNA reads TGTGCCAGTAGTACCAGATTACAGGGAGCTCAGCCCCAGCATTTT.

The chain combines TRBV7-8 with TRBJ2-7; the match to TRBD1 covers 8 bases. The CDR3 has 13 amino acids. Trimming took 5 bases from V and 6 from J; bases not matched to a gene: 6. Germline values: CDR1 SGHVS, CDR2 FQNEAQ. The CDR3 region has the DNA TGTGCCAGCAGCCCACGGACAGGGCCCGAGCAGTACTTC. Its protein is CASSPRTGPEQYF.

This clone was observed a single time. This CDR3 reads CASSYTEITEEQYF. The CDR3 DNA reads as TGTGCCAGCAGTTATACGGAAATTACGGAGGAGCAGTACTTC. The chain combines TRBV6-5 with TRBJ2-7, with D uncertain. Per the germline V gene, CDR1 is MNHEY and CDR2 is SVGAGI. V lost 3 bases to trimming and J lost 7 bases, with 16 bases between them. The CDR3 covers 14 residues.

This CDR3 reads CASSLAKHQSSGANVLTF. In DNA form, the CDR3 reads TGTGCCAGCAGCTTAGCGAAGCACCAGAGCTCTGGGGCCAACGTCCTGACTTTC. This chain links TRBV11-3 with TRBJ2-6; D gene uncertain. In germline, CDR1 is SGHNT, CDR2 YENEEA. Trimming took 1 base from V and 0 from J, leaving 13 bases between them. The CDR3 is 18 residues long.

V gene TRBV19 combines with J gene TRBJ1-2; 9 bases fit TRBD1. V was pared by 4 bases and J by 7 bases, with 7 bases of the junction left unmatched. Germline CDR1 is LNHDA and CDR2 is SQIVND (reference sequence). There are 14 residues in the CDR3. The CDR3 here is CASSTRDRVPGYTF. The CDR3 DNA is TGTGCCAGTAGTACCCGGGACAGGGTACCTGGCTACACCTTC.

In this sample, this clone turned up once. The chain combines TRBV13 with TRBJ1-4; no clear D gene. CDR1 and CDR2 (germline): PRHDT, FYEKMQ (reference sequence). V was cut by 1 base and J by 0 bases, with 6 bases left in between. This CDR3 region has 15 residues. This chain's CDR3 is CASSLAWATNEKLFF. The CDR3 nucleotides are TGTGCCAGCAGCTTAGCCTGGGCAACTAATGAAAAACTGTTTTTT.

The CDR3 is CASSIELASGELFF. CDR3 DNA sequence: TGTGCCAGTAGTATAGAACTAGCCTCCGGGGAGCTGTTTTTT. The V gene is TRBV19, the J gene TRBJ2-2; a weak D match, TRBD2 (6 bases). Germline V gives CDR1 LNHDA, CDR2 SQIVND (reference sequence). V lost 0 bases and J 6 bases, leaving 8 bases between the germline ends. The CDR3 spans 14 residues.

V usage is TRBV9 and J usage is TRBJ1-4; D not certain. V dropped 1 base and J dropped 4 bases, with 8 bases sitting between them. There are 14 residues in the CDR3. Germline V gene data show CDR1 as SGDLS and CDR2 as YYNGEE. CDR3 DNA sequence: TGTGCCAGCAGCGTATCGGGTAATAATGAAAAACTGTTTTTT. It translates to CASSVSGNNEKLFF.

This clone came up a few times. The J gene is TRBJ2-7, the V gene TRBV10-1, with 12 bases identical to TRBD2. This CDR3 has 15 residues. Trimming took 6 bases from V and 1 from J; bases not matched to a gene: 4. From germline, CDR1 is WNHNN and CDR2 SYGVQD (reference sequence). The CDR3 region has the DNA TGCGCCAGCAGCTTACTAGCGGGAGGTTCCTACGAGCAGTACTTC. Its translation is CASSLLAGGSYEQYF.

This clone came up a few times. The chain has TRBV25-1 and TRBJ2-3; maybe TRBD2 (7 bases). Germline V gene sequence: CDR1 MGHDK, CDR2 SYGVNS. The V and J ends lost 4 bases and 2 bases respectively, with 13 bases between them. The CDR3 covers 15 residues. CDR3: CASSAAGAYTDTQYF. The DNA of the CDR3 is TGTGCCAGCAGTGCGGCGGGGGCCTACACAGATACGCAGTATTTT.

V usage is TRBV6-2 or TRBV6-3 and J usage is TRBJ2-3; D gene ambiguous. CDR3 length equals 13 residues. CDR1 MNHEY and CDR2 SVGEGT come from the germline V gene. The germline V and J ends were trimmed by 3 bases and 2 bases, with 6 bases remaining between them. DNA of the CDR3: TGTGCCAGCAGTTATTTCCCCACAGATACGCAGTATTTT. Translating gives CASSYFPTDTQYF.

This chain joins TRBV9 and TRBJ1-2, with a tentative D call TRBD1 (5 bases). V was cut by 3 bases and J by 7 bases, with 16 bases left in between. Germline CDR1 reads SGDLS; CDR2 reads YYNGEE. The CDR3 has 14 residues. The CDR3 DNA sequence: TGTGCCAGCAGCGGCCAGCAGGGTAGACTTGGCTACACCTTC. Translation: CASSGQQGRLGYTF.

This chain uses TRBV9 with TRBJ2-3, with 7 bases lining up with TRBD2. Trimming cost V 0 bases and J 4 bases; bases outside gene matches: 8. The CDR3 loop spans 16 amino acids. Looked up from germline, CDR1 is SGDLS and CDR2 is YYNGEE. This CDR3 is CASSVEGGGESDTQYF. The CDR3 DNA follows: TGTGCCAGCAGCGTAGAGGGCGGGGGTGAATCAGATACGCAGTATTTT. Combining the CDR3 with reference TRBV9 and TRBJ2-3 gives the whole variable domain DSGVTQTPKHLITATGQRVTLRCSPRSGDLSVYWYQQSLDQGLQFLIQYYNGEERAKGNILERFSAQQFPDLHSELNLSSLELGDSALYFCASSVEGGGESDTQYFGPGTRLTVL.

This chain connects TRBV14 to TRBJ2-3; D assignment may be TRBD1 or TRBD2 (5 bases each). The CDR3 has 14 amino acids. V gave up 0 bases and J gave up 6 bases, with 10 bases separating them. Germline CDR1 SGHDN, CDR2 FVKESK. CDR3 nucleotide sequence: TGTGCCAGCAGCCAAGAGGGGGTTTCGGATACGCAGTATTTT. It translates to CASSQEGVSDTQYF.

The genes are TRBV12-3 or TRBV12-4 and TRBJ2-7; D not certain. The CDR3 length is 13 residues. Trimming pared 3 bases from V and 5 bases from J, leaving 11 bases between. The CDR3 is CASSFGQIHEQYF. The CDR3 DNA follows: TGTGCCAGCAGTTTCGGTCAGATCCACGAGCAGTACTTC.

This clone showed up just once. The chain employs TRBV25-1 and TRBJ2-7, with 8 bases identical to TRBD2. The CDR3 contains 14 residues. Per the germline V gene, CDR1 is MGHDK and CDR2 is SYGVNS. Trimming cost V 2 bases and J 9 bases; bases outside gene matches: 9. As DNA, the CDR3 is TGTGCCAGCAGTGAAGCTAGCCCCCGGGGGGGGCAGTACTTC. Translating gives CASSEASPRGGQYF.

The chain recombines TRBV6-1 with TRBJ2-3; 8 bases fit TRBD1. J was trimmed by 3 bases and V by 1 base; bases with no gene match: 6. Germline V CDR1 and CDR2: MNHNS, SASEGT. The CDR3 runs 16 residues. CDR3 DNA sequence: TGTGCCAGCAGTGAAGATCGGGACAGGCTGACAGATACGCAGTATTTT. Amino acids: CASSEDRDRLTDTQYF.

The chain recombines TRBV3-1 (or the pseudogene TRBV3-2) with TRBJ2-7; D not certain. This CDR3 has 14 amino acids. V lost 0 bases and J lost 0, with 6 bases in between. Germline CDR1 LGHDT, CDR2 YNNKEL (reference sequence). The CDR3 region has the DNA TGTGCCAGCAGCCAAGAGGGTTCCTCCTACGAGCAGTACTTC. Translation gives CASSQEGSSYEQYF.

The rearrangement joins TRBV27 to TRBJ1-6; D is unclear. The CDR3 loop spans 15 amino acids. From germline, CDR1 is MNHEY and CDR2 SMNVEV (reference sequence). V lost 4 bases and J lost 0, with 7 bases in between. CDR3 amino acids: CASSSRRSYNSPLHF. CDR3 sequence (DNA): TGTGCCAGCAGTTCCCGCCGCTCCTATAATTCACCCCTCCACTTT.